Listed below are T cell receptor beta chains from one sample, sequenced in a study of response to subunit inactivated influenza vaccine. TCRdb fed the RT-PCR reads into MiXCR, producing one record per CDR3 protein. Altogether about 520,000 distinct CDR3 sequences are present, less than 7.5% being singletons, with the ten largest covering roughly 14%. Here the sequenced sample was PBMCs from blood, taken 23 months after vaccination. These receptors all come from a man aged 50-75 years who received an inactivated influenza vaccine. The CDR3 runs from the conserved cysteine through the conserved F or W. A D gene is named only where the DNA matches it firmly. Size tells how often a clone was seen (once, few, many) or the class of an expanded clone, and some rows leave it out.

abundance: .; v_gene: TRBV7-9; d_gene: .; j_gene: TRBJ2-7; CDR3nt: TGTGCCAGCAGCTTTGGGGTCTACGAGCAGTACTTC; CDR3aa: CASSFGVYEQYF
abundance: many; v_gene: TRBV5-1; d_gene: .; j_gene: TRBJ2-4; CDR3nt: TGCGCCAGCAGCCAGGACAGAGCCAAAAACATTCAGTACTTC; CDR3aa: CASSQDRAKNIQYF
abundance: .; v_gene: TRBV10-2; d_gene: .; j_gene: TRBJ1-6; CDR3nt: TGCGCCAGCAGTGAGCAGGGAGGGTACTCACCCCTCCACTTT; CDR3aa: CASSEQGGYSPLHF
abundance: .; v_gene: TRBV19; d_gene: TRBD2; j_gene: TRBJ2-1; CDR3nt: TGTGCCAGTAGTCCCCTAGCGGACTCCTACAATGAGCAGTTCTTC; CDR3aa: CASSPLADSYNEQFF
abundance: .; v_gene: TRBV7-9; d_gene: TRBD1; j_gene: TRBJ2-2; CDR3nt: TGTGCCAGCAGCATCAGGGGGCAAGGCACCGGGGAGCTGTTTTTT; CDR3aa: CASSIRGQGTGELFF
abundance: many; v_gene: TRBV4-1; d_gene: .; j_gene: TRBJ2-4; CDR3nt: TGCGCCAGCAGCCAAGCCCCGCTTAGGCTCAAAAACATTCAGTACTTC; CDR3aa: CASSQAPLRLKNIQYF
abundance: few; v_gene: TRBV7-9; d_gene: TRBD2; j_gene: TRBJ2-1; CDR3nt: TGTGCCAGCAGCGATCCTAGCGGGAGGGCCGTCAATGAGCAGTTCTTC; CDR3aa: CASSDPSGRAVNEQFF
abundance: .; v_gene: TRBV5-5; d_gene: TRBD1; j_gene: TRBJ1-2; CDR3nt: TGTGCCAGCAGCTGGGACAGGCCTAACTATGGCTACACCTTC; CDR3aa: CASSWDRPNYGYTF
abundance: many; v_gene: TRBV6-5; d_gene: .; j_gene: TRBJ2-3; CDR3nt: TGTGCCAGCAGTTACTCGGGAGGCAATACGCAGTATTTT; CDR3aa: CASSYSGGNTQYF
abundance: .; v_gene: TRBV12-3/TRBV12-4; d_gene: TRBD2; j_gene: TRBJ2-1; CDR3nt: TGTGCCAGCAGTTTAATGACTAGCGGTTACAATGAGCAGTTCTTC; CDR3aa: CASSLMTSGYNEQFF
abundance: .; v_gene: TRBV11-2; d_gene: .; j_gene: TRBJ2-3; CDR3nt: TGTGCCAGCAGCTTAAGGGGGAGACTAGCTTCCTCAATCACAGATACGCAGTATTTT; CDR3aa: CASSLRGRLASSITDTQYF
abundance: .; v_gene: TRBV28; d_gene: TRBD1; j_gene: TRBJ2-1; CDR3nt: TGTGCCAGCAGTACTATTAAGGGACAGGCGGTAGGCTCTCGGAGATACAATGAGCAGTTCTTC; CDR3aa: CASSTIKGQAVGSRRYNEQFF
abundance: many; v_gene: TRBV30; d_gene: TRBD2; j_gene: TRBJ2-1; CDR3nt: TGTGCCTGGACCCGGACTAGCGGGGGGGTCGGTGAGCAGTTCTTC; CDR3aa: CAWTRTSGGVGEQFF
abundance: .; v_gene: TRBV7-8; d_gene: .; j_gene: TRBJ2-5; CDR3nt: TGTGCCAGCAGCTTCTCCAGGCTCCCCAAAGAGACCCAGTACTTC; CDR3aa: CASSFSRLPKETQYF
abundance: .; v_gene: TRBV24-1; d_gene: TRBD2; j_gene: TRBJ2-3; CDR3nt: TGTGCCACCACTGCGTCAGCGGGAGGCAACACAGATACGCAGTATTTT; CDR3aa: CATTASAGGNTDTQYF
abundance: .; v_gene: TRBV20-1; d_gene: TRBD1; j_gene: TRBJ1-5; CDR3nt: TGCAGTGCTTCGACAGGGGCCAATCAGCCCCAGCATTTT; CDR3aa: CSASTGANQPQHF
abundance: .; v_gene: TRBV6-2/TRBV6-3; d_gene: .; j_gene: TRBJ1-1; CDR3nt: TGTGCCAGCAGTTCAACAGGGAAAGCTTCCTTT; CDR3aa: CASSSTGKASF
abundance: .; v_gene: TRBV20-1; d_gene: TRBD2; j_gene: TRBJ2-5; CDR3nt: TGCAGTGCTCTGACTAGCGGGGGAAGACAAGAGACCCAGTACTTC; CDR3aa: CSALTSGGRQETQYF
abundance: .; v_gene: TRBV3-1; d_gene: .; j_gene: TRBJ1-1; CDR3nt: TGTGCCAGCAGCCAAGGCGTAGGTGGCACTGAAGCTTTCTTT; CDR3aa: CASSQGVGGTEAFF
abundance: .; v_gene: TRBV6-5; d_gene: .; j_gene: TRBJ1-1; CDR3nt: TGTGCCAGCAGTTACTCGTTCAACTCGAACACTGAAGCTTTCTTT; CDR3aa: CASSYSFNSNTEAFF
abundance: .; v_gene: TRBV28; d_gene: .; j_gene: TRBJ2-7; CDR3nt: TGTGCCAGCACCTTCCAGGGGATCTCCTACGAGCAGTACTTC; CDR3aa: CASTFQGISYEQYF
abundance: .; v_gene: TRBV28; d_gene: TRBD1; j_gene: TRBJ2-7; CDR3nt: TGTGCCAGCAGTTGGACAGGGAGTCTGGCCGAGCAGTACTTC; CDR3aa: CASSWTGSLAEQYF
abundance: few; v_gene: TRBV7-9; d_gene: TRBD1; j_gene: TRBJ2-7; CDR3nt: TGTGCCAGCAGCTCGTGGGACAGTTCCTACGAGCAGTACTTC; CDR3aa: CASSSWDSSYEQYF
abundance: .; v_gene: TRBV5-1; d_gene: .; j_gene: TRBJ2-5; CDR3nt: TGCGCCAGCAGCAAGGGGGAGTTGCGAGAGACCCAGTACTTC; CDR3aa: CASSKGELRETQYF
abundance: many; v_gene: TRBV3-1; d_gene: TRBD1; j_gene: TRBJ2-7; CDR3nt: TGTGCCAGCAGCCAATCAACCGGGACAGGGGGTCGAGAGCAGTACTTC; CDR3aa: CASSQSTGTGGREQYF
abundance: .; v_gene: TRBV4-2; d_gene: .; j_gene: TRBJ2-1; CDR3nt: TGTGCCAGCAGACCATTAAGCTCCTACAATGAGCAGTTCTTC; CDR3aa: CASRPLSSYNEQFF
abundance: few; v_gene: TRBV5-1; d_gene: TRBD2; j_gene: TRBJ2-3; CDR3nt: TGCGCCAGCAGCCGCGGCAAAACTAGCGGGGGGACAGATACGCAGTATTTT; CDR3aa: CASSRGKTSGGTDTQYF
abundance: few; v_gene: TRBV11-2; d_gene: .; j_gene: TRBJ2-7; CDR3nt: TGTGCCAGCAGTCAGGAGGCAGGGGTCCCCTACGAGCAGTACTTC; CDR3aa: CASSQEAGVPYEQYF
abundance: .; v_gene: TRBV4-1; d_gene: .; j_gene: TRBJ2-2; CDR3nt: TGCGCCAGCAGCCCTACACCAGACAGGGCCACCGGGGGGCTGTTTTTT; CDR3aa: CASSPTPDRATGGLFF